This T cell receptor beta chain is from a study of cytomegalovirus exposure and HLA in healthy donors. The CDR3 is made up of 19 amino acids. The V and J ends lost 4 bases and 5 bases respectively, with 30 bases between them. The study, taken as a whole, reports: Among TCR beta chains, those listed as cytomegalovirus-associated numbered over 150.

On this clone itself: Its target is unknown.

The donors were members of the validation cohort, which comprised around 110 subjects and was separate from the first cohort of roughly 700 subjects. Using immunoSEQ multiplex PCR, the repertoire was profiled, and TCRdb retains in-frame clones only, with some absent. The sample includes about 64,000 clones, roughly 91% of them seen just once. The TCR sequence derives from a woman between 18 and 30 years old in good health and CMV-seronegative. Input material: PBMCs. This chain uses TRBV6-7 with TRBJ2-7; D gene unclear. TRBV6-7 has ORF status, its function being uncertain. CDR3 in DNA: TGTGCCAGCAGTTGTTCAAGCTATCCTGGCGGCAAATGTAAAAACGAGCAGTACTTC. Protein product: CASSCSSYPGGKCKNEQYF.